A selection of T cell receptor beta chains follows, all from one sample in a study of a mutant IDH1 vaccine in newly diagnosed glioma. For these receptors, no antigen is known. Assay used: immunoSEQ multiplex PCR; TCRdb lists only in-frame clones, some missing. The table lists some 64,000 clones, about four fifths of them singletons, with approximately 9.5% in the top ten. The starting material was PBMCs, obtained from a glioma patient whose treatment included an IDH1 peptide vaccine. Receptor source: a woman aged 45-60 years with glioma. Each CDR3 is given with its conserved first and last residue. Each record gives: D gene, J gene, V gene, clone size, CDR3 protein, CDR3 DNA. The D gene is left open where the match is weak. The listing skips clone size in some rows; elsewhere it reads once, few, many or a size class.

NA TRBJ2-7 TRBV15 NA CATRTALSYEQYF TGTGCCACGCGGACAGCCCTCTCCTACGAGCAGTACTTC
NA TRBJ1-6 TRBV5-6 NA CASSPVDLQGPLHF TGTGCCAGCAGCCCCGTAGACCTACAGGGACCCCTCCACTTT
NA TRBJ2-7 TRBV25-1 NA CASSASYEQYF TGTGCCAGCAGTGCGTCCTACGAGCAGTACTTC
TRBD1 TRBJ1-2 TRBV9 NA CASSVDTGGRGYTF TGTGCCAGCAGCGTAGACACAGGGGGACGTGGCTACACCTTC
NA TRBJ1-4 TRBV5-4 NA CASSLKSPGPGNEKLFF TGTGCCAGCAGCTTGAAGTCACCGGGACCGGGTAATGAAAAACTGTTTTTT
NA TRBJ1-1 TRBV11-3 NA CASSPRASGSNTEAFF TGTGCCAGCAGCCCGAGGGCCTCGGGATCGAACACTGAAGCTTTCTTT
TRBD2 TRBJ2-5 TRBV2 NA CASSDPSGAGGETQYF TGTGCCAGCAGTGACCCTAGCGGGGCTGGGGGGGAGACCCAGTACTTC
TRBD1 TRBJ1-4 TRBV28 NA CASSLSGGEMTNEKLFF TGTGCCAGCAGTTTATCAGGGGGCGAGATGACTAATGAAAAACTGTTTTTT
NA TRBJ1-3 TRBV6-1 NA CASTLTYSGNTIYF TGTGCCAGCACCCTTACGTACTCTGGAAACACCATATATTTT
NA TRBJ1-5 TRBV7-7 few CASSLGRDQPQHF TGTGCTAGCAGCTTAGGGAGGGACCAGCCCCAGCATTTT
NA TRBJ1-6 TRBV19 NA CASSIGGSNYNSPLHF TGTGCCAGTAGTATAGGGGGGTCGAACTATAATTCACCCCTCCACTTT
NA TRBJ2-3 TRBV6-4 few CASSDSTGTDTQYF TGTGCCAGCAGTGACTCGACGGGCACAGATACGCAGTATTTT
NA TRBJ1-2 TRBV6-1 NA CASSELQGNGGYTF TGTGCCAGCAGTGAACTACAGGGTAACGGTGGCTACACCTTC
NA TRBJ1-2 TRBV6-1 NA CASSEALAGTF TGTGCCAGCAGTGAAGCGCTGGCAGGCACCTTC